Each of the 8 T cell receptor beta chains below was sequenced from the same sample in a study of control samples from healthy donors and cancer patients. Sequencing was performed with immunoSEQ multiplex PCR; in TCRdb, only in-frame clones are kept and a portion is missing. This table holds 95,000 to 110,000 clones, approximately 90% found once. The sample was PBMCs. Receptor source: a man in his sixties with lung cancer.

V usage is TRBV30 and J usage is TRBJ2-5; TRBD1 or TRBD2 may be the D gene (6 bases each). The CDR3 runs 13 residues. Looked up from germline, CDR1 is GTSNPN and CDR2 is SVGIG (reference sequence). V lost 8 bases to trimming and J lost 4 bases, with 17 bases between them. The CDR3: CAGGTPGTETQYF. The CDR3 coding sequence is TGTGCCGGGGGGACACCCGGGACAGAGACCCAGTACTTC.

The rearrangement uses TRBV6-5 and TRBJ1-2, with D maybe TRBD1 (5 bases). The CDR3 has 13 residues. V was shortened by 8 bases and J by 5 bases, with 15 bases between the two germline ends. Germline CDR1 and CDR2: MNHEY and SVGAGI. The CDR3 protein is CASGEAGRYGYTF. DNA of the CDR3: TGTGCCAGCGGAGAGGCAGGGAGATATGGCTACACCTTC.

This chain uses TRBV27 with TRBJ1-2, with 8 bases that match TRBD1. CDR1 is MNHEY, CDR2 SMNVEV, per germline (reference sequence). The V gene end was trimmed by 5 bases and the J gene end by 4 bases; junction bases not matched to a gene: 9. This CDR3 contains 15 residues. The CDR3 bases are TGTGCCAGCAGTCTCAACAGGGGGGGCATCTATGGCTACACCTTC. This gives the protein CASSLNRGGIYGYTF.

The chain couples TRBV6-5 to TRBJ2-7; D is possibly TRBD1 (5 bases). This CDR3 has 14 residues. Germline V gene data show CDR1 as MNHEY and CDR2 as SVGAGI. V was cut by 5 bases and J by 1 base, with 12 bases left in between. This chain's CDR3 is CASSPVRQSYEQYF. CDR3 DNA sequence: TGTGCCAGCAGTCCCGTCCGACAGTCCTACGAGCAGTACTTC.

V usage is TRBV5-1 and J usage is TRBJ2-1; TRBD2 aligns across 10 bases. The V gene's germline CDR1 is SGHRS and CDR2 YFSETQ. This CDR3 region has 13 residues. J gave up 13 bases and V 2 bases, and 6 bases lay outside the gene matches. CDR3 amino acids: CASSFSSGGPQFF. The CDR3 bases are TGCGCCAGCAGCTTTTCTAGCGGGGGCCCTCAGTTCTTC.

The CDR3 here is CASSFVFVEANYGYTF. Written as DNA, the CDR3 is TGTGCCAGCAGCTTCGTTTTTGTTGAGGCTAACTATGGCTACACCTTC. The chain combines TRBV7-9 with TRBJ1-2; D unresolved. This CDR3 has 16 amino acids. Trimming took off 3 bases at V and 0 bases at J, with 14 bases between the two ends. Germline lookup yields CDR1 SEHNR and CDR2 FQNEAQ (reference sequence). Together with reference TRBV7-9 and TRBJ1-2, the CDR3 gives the full variable domain: DTGVSQNPRHKITKRGQNVTFRCDPISEHNRLYWYRQTLGQGPEFLTYFQNEAQLEKSRLLSDRFSAERPKGSFSTLEIQRTEQGDSAMYLCASSFVFVEANYGYTFGSGTRLTVV.

This sequence joins TRBV27 and TRBJ2-6, with D tentatively TRBD1 (6 bases). Trimming left V 8 bases short and J 0 bases short, with 14 bases between. The CDR3 is 16 residues long. From germline, CDR1 is MNHEY and CDR2 SMNVEV (reference sequence). The CDR3 loop is CASGRGGSSGANVLTF. As DNA, the CDR3 is TGTGCCAGCGGCAGAGGGGGAAGCTCTGGGGCCAACGTCCTGACTTTC.

The chain uses TRBV27 and TRBJ2-2, with D possibly being TRBD1 (6 bases). The V end lost 5 bases, the J end lost 3 bases, and 7 bases lay between the germline ends. The CDR3 covers 13 residues. CDR1 and CDR2 (germline): MNHEY, SMNVEV (reference sequence). The CDR3 spells CASSHRDTGELFF. CDR3 nucleotide sequence: TGTGCCAGCAGTCACAGGGACACCGGGGAGCTGTTTTTT.